This TCR beta chain comes out of a study of blood T cell repertoires in COVID-19. Some clones are missing from TCRdb's copy, which holds only in-frame ones; the method was immunoSEQ multiplex PCR. The sample records 90,000 or so clones, 91% being singletons. The CDR3 covers 13 residues. Germline-derived CDR1 and CDR2 are KGHSH and LQKENI. V lost 4 bases to trimming and J lost 9 bases; unmatched junction nucleotides: 7. Sequenced material: peripheral blood. This chain joins TRBV18 and TRBJ1-2; 8 bases match TRBD1. The sequence came from a human donor with active COVID-19. The donor label of this sample is uncertain. The CDR3 here is CASSLPGGSSYTF. The CDR3 DNA reads as TGTGCCAGCTCACTTCCAGGGGGCAGTAGCTACACCTTC.